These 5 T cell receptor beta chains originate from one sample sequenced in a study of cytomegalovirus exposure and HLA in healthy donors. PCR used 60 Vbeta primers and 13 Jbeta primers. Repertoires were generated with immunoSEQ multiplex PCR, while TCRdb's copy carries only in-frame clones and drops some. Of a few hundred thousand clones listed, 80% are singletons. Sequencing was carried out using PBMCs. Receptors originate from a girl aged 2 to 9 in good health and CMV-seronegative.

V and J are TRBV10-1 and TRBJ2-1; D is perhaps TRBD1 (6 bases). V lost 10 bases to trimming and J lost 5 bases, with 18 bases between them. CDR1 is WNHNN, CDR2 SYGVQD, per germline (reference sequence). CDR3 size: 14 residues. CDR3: CAIPTGQRDNEQFF. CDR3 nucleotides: TGCGCCATCCCGACAGGCCAAAGAGACAATGAGCAGTTCTTC.

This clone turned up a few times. The CDR3 DNA reads as TGTGCCATCAGTGATGCGGAACTATATGGCTACACCTTC. It is translated as CAISDAELYGYTF. V is TRBV10-3 and J is TRBJ1-2; D not certain. The CDR3 has 13 residues. V was trimmed by 3 bases and J by 5 bases, leaving 10 bases between them. CDR1 is ENHRY and CDR2 is SYGVKD in the germline V gene.

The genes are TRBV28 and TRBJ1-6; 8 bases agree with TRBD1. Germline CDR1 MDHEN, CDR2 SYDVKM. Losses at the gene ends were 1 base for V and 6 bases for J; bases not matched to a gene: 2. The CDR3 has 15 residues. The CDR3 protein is CASSLSDRANSPLHF. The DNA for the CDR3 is TGTGCCAGCAGTTTATCGGACAGGGCTAATTCACCCCTCCACTTT.

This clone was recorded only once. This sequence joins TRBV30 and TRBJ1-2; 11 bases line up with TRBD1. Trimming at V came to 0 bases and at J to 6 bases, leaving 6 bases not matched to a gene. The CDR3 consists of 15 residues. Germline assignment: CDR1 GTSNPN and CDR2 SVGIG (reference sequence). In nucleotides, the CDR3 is TGTGCCTGGAGTGTACTGGGACAGGGGGTTCATGGCTACACCTTC. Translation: CAWSVLGQGVHGYTF.

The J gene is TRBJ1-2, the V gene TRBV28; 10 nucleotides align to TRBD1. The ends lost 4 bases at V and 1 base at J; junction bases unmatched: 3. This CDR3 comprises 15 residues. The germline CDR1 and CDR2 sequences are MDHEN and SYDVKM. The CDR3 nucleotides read TGTGCCAGCAGTTCGACAGGGGGCGGTAACTATGGCTACACCTTC. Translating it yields CASSSTGGGNYGYTF.